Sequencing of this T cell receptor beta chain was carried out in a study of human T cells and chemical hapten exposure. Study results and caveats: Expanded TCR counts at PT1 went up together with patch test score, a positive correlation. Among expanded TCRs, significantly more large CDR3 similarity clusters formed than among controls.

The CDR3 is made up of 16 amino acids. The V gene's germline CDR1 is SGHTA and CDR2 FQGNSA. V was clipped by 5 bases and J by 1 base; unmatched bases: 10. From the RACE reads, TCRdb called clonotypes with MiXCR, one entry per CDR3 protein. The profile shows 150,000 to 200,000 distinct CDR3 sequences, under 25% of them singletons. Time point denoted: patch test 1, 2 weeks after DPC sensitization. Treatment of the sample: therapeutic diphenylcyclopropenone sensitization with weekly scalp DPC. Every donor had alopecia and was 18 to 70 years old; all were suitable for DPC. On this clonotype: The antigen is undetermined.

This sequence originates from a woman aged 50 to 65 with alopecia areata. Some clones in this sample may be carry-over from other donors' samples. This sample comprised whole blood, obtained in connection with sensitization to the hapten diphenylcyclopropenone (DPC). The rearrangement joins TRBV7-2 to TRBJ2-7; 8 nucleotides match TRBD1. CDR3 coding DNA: TGTGCCAGCAGCCTACACCCGACAGGGGCGTCCTACGAGCAGTACTTC. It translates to CASSLHPTGASYEQYF.